This is a list of T cell receptor beta chains from one sample in a study of blood T cell repertoires in COVID-19. Here immunoSEQ multiplex PCR was the method, and the copy in TCRdb shows in-frame clones only, minus some. The sample lists tens of thousands of clones, 70% to 90% occurring once. The sequenced material came from peripheral blood. The receptors shown here come from a woman in her 70s with acute or convalescent COVID-19. Both conserved end residues are part of each CDR3. The order of the fields is clone size, J gene, D gene, V gene, CDR3 DNA, CDR3 protein. A D gene is named only where the DNA matches it firmly. Size is stated for part of the rows, as once, few or many counts, or as a class when the clone is expanded.

clone size: .; J gene: TRBJ1-1; D gene: TRBD1; V gene: TRBV6-5; CDR3 DNA: TGTGCCAGCAGCTTCGGGGACAGGGATGGTACTGAAGCTTTCTTT; CDR3 protein: CASSFGDRDGTEAFF
clone size: .; J gene: TRBJ2-5; D gene: TRBD1; V gene: TRBV19; CDR3 DNA: TGTGCCAGTAGTGTCTCAGGGGGCGCGGAGACCCAGTACTTC; CDR3 protein: CASSVSGGAETQYF
clone size: .; J gene: TRBJ2-6; D gene: .; V gene: TRBV5-4; CDR3 DNA: TGTGCCAGCAGGGGGCCTGGGGCCAACGTCCTGACTTTC; CDR3 protein: CASRGPGANVLTF
clone size: once; J gene: TRBJ1-5; D gene: .; V gene: TRBV30; CDR3 DNA: TGTGCCTGGAGTAAAACACATAGCAATCAGCCCCAGCATTTT; CDR3 protein: CAWSKTHSNQPQHF
clone size: .; J gene: TRBJ2-7; D gene: .; V gene: TRBV9; CDR3 DNA: TGTGCCAGCAGCTCCGGACAGTTGGGTTACGAGCAGTACTTC; CDR3 protein: CASSSGQLGYEQYF
clone size: .; J gene: TRBJ1-1; D gene: .; V gene: TRBV28; CDR3 DNA: TGTGCCAGCAGCCCGGGACACTCGTACACTGAAGCTTTCTTT; CDR3 protein: CASSPGHSYTEAFF
clone size: .; J gene: TRBJ2-1; D gene: TRBD2; V gene: TRBV7-9; CDR3 DNA: TGTGCCAGCAGCCCCAAGAGCAGGCTAGCGGGAGGACGGGATGAGCAGTTCTTC; CDR3 protein: CASSPKSRLAGGRDEQFF
clone size: .; J gene: TRBJ1-2; D gene: TRBD1; V gene: TRBV28; CDR3 DNA: TGTGCCAGTGGGGACAGGGGGCGGGACTATGGCTACACCTTC; CDR3 protein: CASGDRGRDYGYTF
clone size: few; J gene: TRBJ2-7; D gene: TRBD2; V gene: TRBV7-2; CDR3 DNA: TGTGCCAGCAGCCCCGTTGGAGCGGGGGGGCAGGACGAGCAGTACTTC; CDR3 protein: CASSPVGAGGQDEQYF
clone size: .; J gene: TRBJ2-2; D gene: .; V gene: TRBV25-1; CDR3 DNA: TGTGCCAGCAGTGAGGGCTGGGGGGTCAACACCGGGGAGCTGTTTTTT; CDR3 protein: CASSEGWGVNTGELFF
clone size: .; J gene: TRBJ2-3; D gene: .; V gene: TRBV7-9; CDR3 DNA: TGTGCCAGCAGCCGATTGGGACTTCACACAGATACGCAGTATTTT; CDR3 protein: CASSRLGLHTDTQYF
clone size: .; J gene: TRBJ1-4; D gene: .; V gene: TRBV15; CDR3 DNA: TGTGCCACCAGAGAGGGGGGGAGCGAAAAACTGTTTTTT; CDR3 protein: CATREGGSEKLFF
clone size: .; J gene: TRBJ1-1; D gene: .; V gene: TRBV5-1; CDR3 DNA: TGCGCCAGCAGCTTAATTACAGGGTCCACTGAAGCTTTCTTT; CDR3 protein: CASSLITGSTEAFF
clone size: .; J gene: TRBJ1-2; D gene: .; V gene: TRBV11-1; CDR3 DNA: TGTGCCAGCAGCTTCTCGGACCAGGGGACATATGGCTACACCTTC; CDR3 protein: CASSFSDQGTYGYTF
clone size: .; J gene: TRBJ1-1; D gene: .; V gene: TRBV10-3; CDR3 DNA: TGTGCCATCAGTGAGTCAATGGGGCGTGGAACTGAAGCTTTCTTT; CDR3 protein: CAISESMGRGTEAFF
clone size: .; J gene: TRBJ2-1; D gene: .; V gene: TRBV12-3/TRBV12-4; CDR3 DNA: TGTGCCAGCAGTTTAAACAGGGAACCTGAGCAGTTCTTC; CDR3 protein: CASSLNREPEQFF